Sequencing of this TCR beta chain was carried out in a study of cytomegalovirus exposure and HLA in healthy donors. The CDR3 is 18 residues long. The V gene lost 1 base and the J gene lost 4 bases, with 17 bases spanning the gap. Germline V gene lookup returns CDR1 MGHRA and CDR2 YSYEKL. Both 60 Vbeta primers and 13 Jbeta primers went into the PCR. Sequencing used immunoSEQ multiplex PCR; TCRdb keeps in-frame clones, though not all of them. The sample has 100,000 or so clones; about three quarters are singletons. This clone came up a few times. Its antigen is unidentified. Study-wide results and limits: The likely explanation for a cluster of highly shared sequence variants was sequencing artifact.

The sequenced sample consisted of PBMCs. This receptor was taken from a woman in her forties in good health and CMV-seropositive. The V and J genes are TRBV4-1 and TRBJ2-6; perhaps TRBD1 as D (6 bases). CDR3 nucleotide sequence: TGCGCCAGCAGCCAAGGGGGCAGGGGTAGGTCGGGGGCCAACGTCCTGACTTTC. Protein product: CASSQGGRGRSGANVLTF.